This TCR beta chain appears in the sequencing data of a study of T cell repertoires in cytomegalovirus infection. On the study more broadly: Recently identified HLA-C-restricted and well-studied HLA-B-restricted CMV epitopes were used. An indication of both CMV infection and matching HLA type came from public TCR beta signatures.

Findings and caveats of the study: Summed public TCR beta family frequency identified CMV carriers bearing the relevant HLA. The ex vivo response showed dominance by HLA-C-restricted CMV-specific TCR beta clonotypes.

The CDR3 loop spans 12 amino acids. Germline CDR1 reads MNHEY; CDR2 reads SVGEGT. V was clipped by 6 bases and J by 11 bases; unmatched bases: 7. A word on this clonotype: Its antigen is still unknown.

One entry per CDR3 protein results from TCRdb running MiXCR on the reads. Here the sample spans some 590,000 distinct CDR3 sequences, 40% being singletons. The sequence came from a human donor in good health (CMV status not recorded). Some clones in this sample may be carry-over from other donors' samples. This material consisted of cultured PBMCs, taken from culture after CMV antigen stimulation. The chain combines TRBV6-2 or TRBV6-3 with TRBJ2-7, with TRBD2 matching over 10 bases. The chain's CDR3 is CASSLLGTSEYF. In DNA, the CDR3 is TGTGCCAGCAGCCTATTGGGGACTAGCGAGTACTTC.